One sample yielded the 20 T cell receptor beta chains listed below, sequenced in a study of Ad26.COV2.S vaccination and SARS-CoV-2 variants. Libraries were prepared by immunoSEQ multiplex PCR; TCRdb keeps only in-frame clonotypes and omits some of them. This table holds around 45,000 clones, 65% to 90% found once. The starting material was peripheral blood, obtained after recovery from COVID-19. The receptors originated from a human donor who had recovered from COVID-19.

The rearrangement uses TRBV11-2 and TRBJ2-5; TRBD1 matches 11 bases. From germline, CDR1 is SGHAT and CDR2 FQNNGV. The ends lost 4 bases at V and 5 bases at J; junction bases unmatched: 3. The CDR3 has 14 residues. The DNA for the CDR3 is TGTGCCAGCAGCTGGGACAGGGGGGGGGAGACCCAGTACTTC. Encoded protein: CASSWDRGGETQYF.

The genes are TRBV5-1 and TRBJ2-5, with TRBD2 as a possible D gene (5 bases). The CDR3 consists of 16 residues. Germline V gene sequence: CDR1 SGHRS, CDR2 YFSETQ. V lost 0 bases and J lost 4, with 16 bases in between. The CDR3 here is CASSLEKVVGGETQYF. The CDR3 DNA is TGCGCCAGCAGCTTGGAGAAAGTTGTAGGAGGAGAGACCCAGTACTTC.

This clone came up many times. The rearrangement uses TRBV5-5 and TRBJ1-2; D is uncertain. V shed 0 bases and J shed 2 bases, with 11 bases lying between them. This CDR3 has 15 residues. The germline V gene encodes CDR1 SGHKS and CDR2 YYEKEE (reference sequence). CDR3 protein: CASSLDLGPNYGYTF. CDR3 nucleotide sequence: TGTGCCAGCAGCTTGGACCTCGGTCCGAACTATGGCTACACCTTC.

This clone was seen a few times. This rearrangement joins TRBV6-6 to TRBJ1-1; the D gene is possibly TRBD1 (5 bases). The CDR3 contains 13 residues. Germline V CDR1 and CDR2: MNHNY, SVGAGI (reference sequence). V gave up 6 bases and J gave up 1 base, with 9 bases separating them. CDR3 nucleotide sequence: TGTGCCAGCAGCCACGGACAGAACACTGAAGCTTTCTTT. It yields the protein CASSHGQNTEAFF.

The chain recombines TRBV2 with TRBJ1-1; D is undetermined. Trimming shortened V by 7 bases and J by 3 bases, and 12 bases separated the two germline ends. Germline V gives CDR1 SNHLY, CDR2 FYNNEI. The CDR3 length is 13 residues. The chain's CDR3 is CASTYEADTEAFF. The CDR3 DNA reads TGTGCCAGCACGTACGAAGCGGACACTGAAGCTTTCTTT.

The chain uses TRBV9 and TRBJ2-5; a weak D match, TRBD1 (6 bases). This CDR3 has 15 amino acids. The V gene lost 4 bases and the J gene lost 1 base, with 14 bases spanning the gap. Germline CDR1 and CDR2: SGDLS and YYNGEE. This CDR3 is CASSPLDRSQETQYF. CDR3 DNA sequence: TGTGCCAGCAGCCCATTGGACAGATCCCAAGAGACCCAGTACTTC.

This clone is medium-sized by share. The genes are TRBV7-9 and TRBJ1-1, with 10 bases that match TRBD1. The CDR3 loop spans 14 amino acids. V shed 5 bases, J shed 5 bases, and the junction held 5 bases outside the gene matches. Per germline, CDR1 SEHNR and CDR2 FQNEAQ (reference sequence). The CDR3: CASSAGQGGTEAFF. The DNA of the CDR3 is TGTGCCAGCAGCGCCGGACAGGGGGGGACTGAAGCTTTCTTT.

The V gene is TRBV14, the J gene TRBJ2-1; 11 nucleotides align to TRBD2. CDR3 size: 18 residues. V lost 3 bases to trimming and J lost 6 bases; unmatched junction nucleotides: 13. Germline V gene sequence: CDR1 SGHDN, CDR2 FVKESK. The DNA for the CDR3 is TGTGCCAGCAGCCACTTCAAAGGGCGGCTAGCGGGAGGCAATGAGCAGTTCTTC. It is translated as CASSHFKGRLAGGNEQFF.

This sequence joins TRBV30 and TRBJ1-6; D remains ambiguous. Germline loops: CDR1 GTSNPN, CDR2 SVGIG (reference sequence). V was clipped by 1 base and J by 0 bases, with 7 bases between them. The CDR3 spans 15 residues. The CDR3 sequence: CAWSAPSSYNSPLHF. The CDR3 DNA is TGTGCCTGGAGTGCCCCGAGCTCCTATAATTCACCCCTCCACTTT.

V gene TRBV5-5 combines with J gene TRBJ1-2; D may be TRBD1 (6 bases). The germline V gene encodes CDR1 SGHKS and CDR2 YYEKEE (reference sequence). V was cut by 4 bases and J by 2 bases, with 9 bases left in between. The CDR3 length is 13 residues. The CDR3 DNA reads TGTGCCAGCAGCCAACAGGGAAACTATGGCTACACCTTC. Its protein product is CASSQQGNYGYTF.

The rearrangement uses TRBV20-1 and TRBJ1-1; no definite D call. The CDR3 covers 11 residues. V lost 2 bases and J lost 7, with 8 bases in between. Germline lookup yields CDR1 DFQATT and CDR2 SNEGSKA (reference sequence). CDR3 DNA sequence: TGCAGTGCTAGAAGTTTCGATGAAGCTTTCTTT. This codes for CSARSFDEAFF.

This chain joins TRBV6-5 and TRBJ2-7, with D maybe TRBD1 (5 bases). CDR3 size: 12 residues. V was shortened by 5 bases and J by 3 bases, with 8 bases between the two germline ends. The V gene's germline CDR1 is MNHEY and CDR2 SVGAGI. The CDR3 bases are TGTGCCAGCAGTCGCAGGGACTACGAGCAGTACTTC. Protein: CASSRRDYEQYF.

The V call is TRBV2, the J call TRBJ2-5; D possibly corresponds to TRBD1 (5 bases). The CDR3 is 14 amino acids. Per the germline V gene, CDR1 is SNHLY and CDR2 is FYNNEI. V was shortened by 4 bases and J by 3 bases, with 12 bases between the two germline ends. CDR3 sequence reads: CASSGQTSEETQYF. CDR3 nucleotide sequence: TGTGCCAGCAGTGGACAGACCAGCGAAGAGACCCAGTACTTC.

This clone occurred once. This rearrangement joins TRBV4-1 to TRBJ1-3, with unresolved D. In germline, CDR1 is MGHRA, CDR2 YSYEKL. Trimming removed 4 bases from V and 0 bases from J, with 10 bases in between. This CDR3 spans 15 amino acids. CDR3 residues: CASSLHRDSGNTIYF. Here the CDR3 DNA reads TGCGCCAGCAGCCTTCACAGAGACTCTGGAAACACCATATATTTT.

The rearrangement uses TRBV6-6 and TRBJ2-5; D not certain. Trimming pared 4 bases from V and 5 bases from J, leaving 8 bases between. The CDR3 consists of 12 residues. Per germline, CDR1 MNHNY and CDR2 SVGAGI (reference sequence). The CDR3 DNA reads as TGTGCCAGCAGTTTAGTGGGGGAGACCCAGTACTTC. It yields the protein CASSLVGETQYF.

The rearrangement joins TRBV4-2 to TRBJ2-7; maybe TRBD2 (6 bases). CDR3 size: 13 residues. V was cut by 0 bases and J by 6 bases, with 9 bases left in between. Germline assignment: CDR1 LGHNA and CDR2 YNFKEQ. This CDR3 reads CASSQDSGVEQYF. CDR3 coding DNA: TGTGCCAGCAGCCAAGATTCGGGGGTCGAGCAGTACTTC.

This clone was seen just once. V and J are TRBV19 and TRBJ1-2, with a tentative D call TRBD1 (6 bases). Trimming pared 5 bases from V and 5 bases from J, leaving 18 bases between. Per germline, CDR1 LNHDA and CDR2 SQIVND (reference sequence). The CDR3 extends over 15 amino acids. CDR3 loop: CASSSRGDGGYGYTF. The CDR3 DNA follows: TGTGCCAGTAGTTCCAGGGGCGACGGGGGATATGGCTACACCTTC.

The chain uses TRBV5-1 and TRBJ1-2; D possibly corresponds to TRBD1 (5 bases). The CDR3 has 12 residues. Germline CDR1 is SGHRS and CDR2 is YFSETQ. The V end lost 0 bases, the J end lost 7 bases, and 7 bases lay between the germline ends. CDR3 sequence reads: CASSLERGGYTF. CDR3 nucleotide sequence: TGCGCCAGCAGCTTGGAGAGGGGTGGCTACACCTTC.

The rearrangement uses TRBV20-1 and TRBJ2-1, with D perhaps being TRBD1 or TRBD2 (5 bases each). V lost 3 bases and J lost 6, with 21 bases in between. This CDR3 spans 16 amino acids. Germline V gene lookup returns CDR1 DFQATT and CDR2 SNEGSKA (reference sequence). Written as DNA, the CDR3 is TGCAGTGCTAGTGAGGGGCTGGTCGTGGCCAGCAATGAGCAGTTCTTC. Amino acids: CSASEGLVVASNEQFF.

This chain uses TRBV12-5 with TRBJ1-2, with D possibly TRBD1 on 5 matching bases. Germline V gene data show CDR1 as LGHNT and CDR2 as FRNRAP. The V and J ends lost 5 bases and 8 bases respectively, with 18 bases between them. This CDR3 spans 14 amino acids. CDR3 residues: CASGPAEGRGGYTF. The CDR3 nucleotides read TGTGCTAGTGGTCCCGCCGAGGGGCGGGGGGGCTACACCTTC.